Described below is a single T cell receptor (beta chain) sequence and its context. Its antigen is unidentified. The source of the sample is a study of early T cells in non-severe SARS-CoV-2 infection. Turning to the study itself: Unsorted whole-blood RNA was sequenced in bulk, leaving chains unpaired. Study-wide points: Private and CD4 specificities were missed by VDJdb matching, skewed to anti-spike CD8.

Trimming pared 5 bases from V and 3 bases from J, leaving 16 bases between. The CDR3 extends over 15 amino acids. As part of library construction, unique molecular identifiers were attached to individual cDNA molecules. TCRdb re-derived calls from the 5' RACE reads in MiXCR, one entry per CDR3 protein. The sample lists more than 75,000 distinct CDR3 sequences, about 13% occurring once. The receptor was isolated from an adult who was a healthcare worker with PCR-confirmed SARS-CoV-2 infection or an uninfected control (not recorded which). The chain carries TRBV12-3 or TRBV12-4 and TRBJ1-1, with unresolved D. The sample consisted of whole blood. The CDR3 DNA is TGTGCCAGCAGTCCCAGAGGAGGGTTCTACACTGAAGCTTTCTTT. Translated: CASSPRGGFYTEAFF.